This paragraph reports one T cell receptor beta chain. Its cognate antigen is unknown. This sample was included in a study of T cells after yellow fever vaccination. Study-wide results and caveats: Abundant bulk-population clonotypes could contaminate the FACS-sorted repertoires.

This CDR3 is built from 12 residues. V lost 1 base to trimming and J lost 12 bases; unmatched junction nucleotides: 6. Germline loops: CDR1 DFQATT, CDR2 SNEGSKA (reference sequence). TCR cDNA, made by 5'RACE template switching, carried an added universal primer site and UMIs. TCRdb itself ran the 5' RACE reads through MiXCR, one entry per CDR3 protein. The sample shows approximately 600,000 distinct CDR3 sequences, approximately 13% of them seen only once. V is TRBV20-1 and J is TRBJ2-1, with 7 bases that match TRBD1. The receptor's source is a man aged 30-40 years who received the YFV17D yellow fever vaccine. The input for sequencing was PBMCs, taken on the day of the yellow fever booster vaccination. The CDR3 here is CSARGGAGGQFF. The CDR3 bases are TGCAGTGCTAGAGGTGGGGCAGGGGGGCAGTTCTTC.